Shown below are 19 T cell receptor beta chains from a single sample sequenced in a study of shared clonotypes between healthy human individuals. Data came from immunoSEQ multiplex PCR; TCRdb stores just in-frame clones and leaves some out. Seen here are some 2 million clones, over 85% observed once, and the top ten hold 0.1% to 0.15%. Sequenced input: naive CD4+ T cells sorted from blood. Specified subset: CD45RA+ positively selected. The receptors originated from a young man in good health.

The genes are TRBV6-4 and TRBJ1-1; D is uncertain. V shed 4 bases and J shed 0 bases, with 12 bases lying between them. This CDR3 has 15 residues. Germline lookup yields CDR1 MRHNA and CDR2 SNTAGT. The CDR3 loop is CASSGHGRVNTEAFF. In DNA form, the CDR3 reads TGTGCCAGCAGTGGGCACGGTAGGGTGAACACTGAAGCTTTCTTT.

The V gene is TRBV2, the J gene TRBJ2-1, with D unresolved. The CDR3 runs to 13 residues. Trimming took 6 bases from V and 1 from J, leaving 7 bases between them. From germline, CDR1 is SNHLY and CDR2 FYNNEI. The CDR3 is CASRGSSYNEQFF. In DNA form, the CDR3 reads TGTGCCAGCAGGGGTAGTTCCTACAATGAGCAGTTCTTC.

This sequence joins TRBV11-2 and TRBJ2-5, with TRBD1 matching 7 bases. From germline, CDR1 is SGHAT and CDR2 FQNNGV. The CDR3 sequence is 18 residues long. The V gene end was trimmed by 1 base and the J gene end by 5 bases; junction bases not matched to a gene: 16. The CDR3 region is CASSLGPGTAPYKETQYF. CDR3 DNA: TGTGCCAGCAGCTTAGGACCCGGGACAGCACCCTACAAGGAGACCCAGTACTTC.

V is TRBV7-9 and J is TRBJ1-5, with a tentative D call TRBD1 (6 bases). With 1 base removed from V and 6 bases from J, the gap between germline ends came to 13 bases. This CDR3 is built from 15 residues. CDR1 is SEHNR, CDR2 FQNEAQ, per germline (reference sequence). The CDR3 DNA reads TGTGCCAGCAGCTTAGGGCAGGGGAATGGTCAGCCCCAGCATTTT. Encoded protein: CASSLGQGNGQPQHF.

The table lists this clone with a count of one. The rearrangement uses TRBV5-6 and TRBJ2-3; D gene ambiguous. There are 12 residues in the CDR3. Trimming took 5 bases from V and 5 from J, leaving 9 bases between them. CDR1 and CDR2 (germline): SGHDT, YYEEEE. This CDR3 is CASSFILDTQYF. CDR3 DNA sequence: TGTGCCAGCAGTTTCATACTAGATACGCAGTATTTT.

Turning to this clone: The same CDR3 also results from other DNA sequences found in this sample. The chain carries TRBV5-1 and TRBJ2-7, with 11 bases lining up with TRBD1. Losses at the gene ends were 4 bases for V and 4 bases for J; bases not matched to a gene: 4. CDR3 size: 14 residues. Germline assignment: CDR1 SGHRS and CDR2 YFSETQ. CDR3 sequence: CASSAGQGAYEQYF. For the CDR3, the DNA is TGCGCCAGCAGCGCTGGACAGGGGGCGTACGAGCAGTACTTC.

The chain has TRBV2 and TRBJ1-1; unclear D gene. Germline V gene data show CDR1 as SNHLY and CDR2 as FYNNEI. Trimming shortened V by 3 bases and J by 0 bases, and 11 bases separated the two germline ends. CDR3 length equals 15 residues. Here the CDR3 DNA reads TGTGCCAGCAGTGATGGCGGGCTCATGAACACTGAAGCTTTCTTT. It yields the protein CASSDGGLMNTEAFF.

V is TRBV9 and J is TRBJ2-1, with a weak D call TRBD2 (6 bases). Germline V gene data show CDR1 as SGDLS and CDR2 as YYNGEE. V was cut by 4 bases and J by 6 bases, with 14 bases left in between. CDR3 length: 14 amino acids. The CDR3 loop is CASSLAGTGNEQFF. In DNA form, the CDR3 reads TGTGCCAGCAGCCTAGCCGGGACTGGCAATGAGCAGTTCTTC. Together with reference TRBV9 and TRBJ2-1, the CDR3 gives the full variable domain: DSGVTQTPKHLITATGQRVTLRCSPRSGDLSVYWYQQSLDQGLQFLIQYYNGEERAKGNILERFSAQQFPDLHSELNLSSLELGDSALYFCASSLAGTGNEQFFGPGTRLTVL.

A single count supports this clone. The chain is built from TRBV10-3 and TRBJ2-1; 9 bases line up with TRBD2. Germline CDR1 reads ENHRY; CDR2 reads SYGVKD. The junction had 4 bases not matched to a gene; V was cut back by 5 bases and J by 2 bases. The CDR3 contains 15 residues. The CDR3 region is CAISSSGSAYNEQFF. CDR3 bases: TGTGCCATCAGTAGTAGCGGGAGCGCCTACAATGAGCAGTTCTTC.

The chain recombines TRBV25-1 with TRBJ2-3, with D possibly matching TRBD1 (6 bases). V was clipped by 3 bases and J by 3 bases, with 13 bases between them. The germline V gene has CDR1 MGHDK and CDR2 SYGVNS. This CDR3 spans 15 amino acids. CDR3 protein: CASSETGLSTDTQYF. The CDR3 DNA follows: TGTGCCAGCAGTGAGACAGGTCTATCGACAGATACGCAGTATTTT.

This clone occurred once. The chain links TRBV2 to TRBJ2-3; 7 bases line up with TRBD2. V lost 4 bases to trimming and J lost 5 bases; unmatched junction nucleotides: 3. The V gene's germline CDR1 is SNHLY and CDR2 FYNNEI. The CDR3 sequence is 13 residues long. DNA for the CDR3: TGTGCCAGCAGTGGGGAGGGCGGAGATACGCAGTATTTT. Its protein product is CASSGEGGDTQYF.

The chain joins TRBV28 to TRBJ2-1, with D unresolved. V dropped 6 bases and J dropped 0 bases, with 6 bases sitting between them. CDR1 MDHEN and CDR2 SYDVKM come from the germline V gene. This CDR3 is built from 13 residues. The CDR3 protein is CASSQPSYNEQFF. CDR3 in DNA: TGTGCCAGCAGCCAGCCCTCCTACAATGAGCAGTTCTTC.

The chain carries TRBV30 and TRBJ2-2, with 7 bases fitting TRBD2. Germline CDR1 is GTSNPN and CDR2 is SVGIG (reference sequence). The V gene end was trimmed by 1 base and the J gene end by 6 bases; junction bases not matched to a gene: 5. The CDR3 length is 14 residues. DNA of the CDR3: TGTGCCTGGAGTGGGACTAGAGGACCCGGGGAGCTGTTTTTT. Translated, it gives CAWSGTRGPGELFF.

The chain has TRBV5-4 and TRBJ2-1; D not certain. Germline V gene sequence: CDR1 SGHNT, CDR2 YYREEE (reference sequence). The V and J ends lost 4 bases and 8 bases respectively, with 16 bases between them. The CDR3 consists of 14 residues. The CDR3 DNA reads as TGTGCCAGCAGCAGTAGAGGAGATGGGCATGAGCAGTTCTTC. It yields the protein CASSSRGDGHEQFF.

To note about this clone: This sample includes further DNA sequences coding for the same CDR3. The chain employs TRBV5-1 and TRBJ2-2, with TRBD2 identical over 11 bases. This CDR3 has 17 amino acids. V was clipped by 2 bases and J by 2 bases; unmatched bases: 5. Germline V gene sequence: CDR1 SGHRS, CDR2 YFSETQ. CDR3 amino acids: CASSLSLAGGNTGELFF. In DNA form, the CDR3 reads TGCGCCAGCAGCTTAAGTCTAGCGGGGGGAAACACCGGGGAGCTGTTTTTT.

The V call is TRBV2, the J call TRBJ1-5; D call uncertain. The length of the CDR3 is 14 residues. V was trimmed by 0 bases and J by 6 bases, leaving 9 bases between them. Germline lookup yields CDR1 SNHLY and CDR2 FYNNEI. CDR3 nucleotides: TGTGCCAGCAGTGAAGCGGGAAGGCTTCAGCCCCAGCATTTT. Its protein product is CASSEAGRLQPQHF.

The rearrangement joins TRBV11-2 to TRBJ1-1; TRBD1 might be the D (5 bases). CDR1 is SGHAT and CDR2 is FQNNGV in the germline V gene. The V and J ends lost 6 bases and 9 bases respectively, with 14 bases between them. The CDR3 runs to 12 residues. In nucleotides, the CDR3 is TGTGCCAGCAGTGCTGGGGGGGGAAAAGCTTTCTTT. It encodes CASSAGGGKAFF.

The chain links TRBV7-2 to TRBJ1-6; D not certain. Germline V gene data show CDR1 as SGHTA and CDR2 as FQGNSA. Trimming removed 0 bases at V and 4 bases at J, with 16 bases between. The CDR3 runs 18 residues. CDR3 coding DNA: TGTGCCAGCAGCTTAGCTTTATGGGGTTGGGAGTATAATTCACCCCTCCACTTT. This codes for CASSLALWGWEYNSPLHF. Variable domain in full (rest from reference TRBV7-2 and TRBJ1-6): GAGVSQSPSNKVTEKGKDVELRCDPISGHTALYWYRQSLGQGLEFLIYFQGNSAPDKSGLPSDRFSAERTGGSVSTLTIQRTQQEDSAVYLCASSLALWGWEYNSPLHFGNGTRLTVT.

The chain links TRBV18 to TRBJ2-7, with D uncertain. Per germline, CDR1 KGHSH and CDR2 LQKENI. This CDR3 is built from 13 residues. V was cut by 2 bases and J by 7 bases, with 12 bases left in between. Written as DNA, the CDR3 is TGTGCCAGCTCACCAAAAAAGTTACAGGAGCAGTACTTC. This codes for CASSPKKLQEQYF. The whole variable domain, remainder taken from reference TRBV18 and TRBJ2-7, is NAGVMQNPRHLVRRRGQEARLRCSPMKGHSHVYWYRQLPEEGLKFMVYLQKENIIDESGMPKERFSAEFPKEGPSILRIQQVVRGDSAAYFCASSPKKLQEQYFGPGTRLTVT.